What follows are 8 T cell receptor beta chains derived from one specimen sequenced in a study of blood T cell repertoires in COVID-19 (TCRdb year 2020). The library was prepared using the immunoSEQ multiplex PCR assay. TCRdb stores this immuneACCESS table with in-frame sequences only. Part of the clones is absent; in the studies checked, under half of the shortfall reflects unresolved V genes, and no reason is known for the rest. This sample holds around 83,000 clones; around 86% were observed only once. The ten largest clones capture 25% to 30% of the sample. Sequences were obtained from peripheral blood. The origin of the receptors is a man aged 50 to 60 with active or convalescent COVID-19.

V gene TRBV29-1 combines with J gene TRBJ2-7, with 8 bases lining up with TRBD2. The trim removed 4 bases at V and 5 bases at J, leaving 10 bases unmatched. Germline CDR1 SQVTM, CDR2 ANQGSEA. This CDR3 has 14 residues. CDR3 DNA: TGCAGCGTTGTTGTGAGCGGGAGCTACCACGAGCAGTACTTC. This gives the protein CSVVVSGSYHEQYF.

The chain couples TRBV5-1 to TRBJ1-6; the D gene is possibly TRBD1 (6 bases). The CDR3 has 15 residues. Trimming took off 4 bases at V and 9 bases at J, with 17 bases between the two ends. The V gene's germline CDR1 is SGHRS and CDR2 YFSETQ. The CDR3 DNA reads as TGCGCCAGCAGCCAAGAACAGGGAATCGGTTCACCCCTCCACTTT. Protein sequence: CASSQEQGIGSPLHF. The variable domain in full, completed from reference TRBV5-1 and TRBJ1-6, reads KAGVTQTPRYLIKTRGQQVTLSCSPISGHRSVSWYQQTPGQGLQFLFEYFSETQRNKGNFPGRFSGRQFSNSRSEMNVSTLELGDSALYLCASSQEQGIGSPLHFGNGTRLTVT.

The V gene is TRBV4-1, the J gene TRBJ2-3; D unresolved. CDR3 length equals 15 residues. From germline, CDR1 is MGHRA and CDR2 YSYEKL. V lost 0 bases and J lost 1, with 8 bases in between. CDR3 protein: CASSQDVSGTDTQYF. The CDR3 coding sequence is TGCGCCAGCAGCCAAGATGTGAGCGGCACAGATACGCAGTATTTT.

The chain combines TRBV10-3 with TRBJ2-7; 11 positions match TRBD2. The CDR3 runs to 12 residues. V lost 11 bases, J lost 3 bases, and 3 bases stayed unmatched. CDR1 is ENHRY and CDR2 is SYGVKD in the germline V gene. CDR3 nucleotide sequence: TGTGCCGCCACTAGCGGGGGCTACGAGCAGTACTTC. As protein: CAATSGGYEQYF.

This clone was counted only a few times. The rearrangement joins TRBV3-1 (or the pseudogene TRBV3-2) to TRBJ1-5, with 7 bases that match TRBD1. CDR3 length: 15 amino acids. CDR1 and CDR2 from the germline V gene are LGHDT and YNNKEL (reference sequence). Germline trimming cut 0 bases from V and 6 bases from J; bases unmatched to any gene: 5. CDR3 region: CASSQDQTGAQPQHF. Written as DNA, the CDR3 is TGTGCCAGCAGCCAAGACCAAACAGGGGCTCAGCCCCAGCATTTT.

The rearrangement links TRBV13 to TRBJ2-7; 10 bases match TRBD2. The length of the CDR3 is 15 residues. Trimming at V came to 5 bases and at J to 2 bases, leaving 6 bases not matched to a gene. The germline CDR1 and CDR2 sequences are PRHDT and FYEKMQ (reference sequence). The CDR3 here is CASSLSGGDTYEQYF. The CDR3 coding sequence is TGTGCCAGCAGCCTAAGCGGGGGGGACACCTACGAGCAGTACTTC.

The genes are TRBV5-4 and TRBJ2-1; maybe TRBD1 (6 bases). The V end lost 1 base, the J end lost 9 bases, and 17 bases lay between the germline ends. CDR1 is SGHNT and CDR2 is YYREEE in the germline V gene (reference sequence). The CDR3 covers 15 residues. This CDR3 is CASSLSRGSQGEQFF. CDR3 sequence (DNA): TGTGCCAGCAGCTTGAGTAGGGGGAGTCAGGGTGAGCAGTTCTTC.

This clone appeared a few times. V usage is TRBV9 and J usage is TRBJ2-7; D remains unclear. V lost 0 bases and J lost 3, with 13 bases in between. CDR3 length: 15 residues. Germline CDR1 and CDR2: SGDLS and YYNGEE. This CDR3 is CASSVDTNDRYEQYF. The CDR3 bases are TGTGCCAGCAGCGTAGACACCAATGATCGCTACGAGCAGTACTTC.